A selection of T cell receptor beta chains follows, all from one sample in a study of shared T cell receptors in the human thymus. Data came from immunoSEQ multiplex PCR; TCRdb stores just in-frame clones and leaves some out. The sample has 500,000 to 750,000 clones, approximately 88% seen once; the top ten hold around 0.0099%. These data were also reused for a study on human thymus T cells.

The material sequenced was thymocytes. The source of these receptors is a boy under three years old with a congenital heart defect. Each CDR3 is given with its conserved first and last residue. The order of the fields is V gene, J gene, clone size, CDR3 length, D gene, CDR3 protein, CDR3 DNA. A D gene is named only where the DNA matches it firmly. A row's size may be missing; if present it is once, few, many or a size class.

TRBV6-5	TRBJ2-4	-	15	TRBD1	CASRDSDRAKNIQYF	TGTGCCAGCAGGGATTCGGACAGGGCCAAAAACATTCAGTACTTC
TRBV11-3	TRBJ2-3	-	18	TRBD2	CASSLTRQREGPGDTQYF	TGTGCCAGCAGCCTAACTAGGCAGCGGGAGGGCCCGGGGGATACGCAGTATTTT
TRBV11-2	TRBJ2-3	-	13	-	CASNRDYTDTQYF	TGTGCCAGCAACAGGGACTACACAGATACGCAGTATTTT
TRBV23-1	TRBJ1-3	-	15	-	CASSQCRGKGNTIYF	TGCGCCAGCAGTCAATGTCGGGGGAAAGGAAACACCATATATTTT
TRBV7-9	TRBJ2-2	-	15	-	CASSRIGPNTGELFF	TGTGCCAGCAGCCGGATTGGGCCTAACACCGGGGAGCTGTTTTTT
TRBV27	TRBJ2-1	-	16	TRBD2	CASSTGTSTDKDEQFF	TGTGCCAGCAGTACCGGGACTAGCACCGACAAGGATGAGCAGTTCTTC
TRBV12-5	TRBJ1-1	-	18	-	CASEPEYQYQYENTEAFF	TGTGCTAGTGAGCCGGAGTATCAGTATCAGTATGAAAACACTGAAGCTTTCTTT
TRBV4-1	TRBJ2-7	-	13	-	CASSPPQGVEQYF	TGCGCCAGCAGCCCCCCCCAAGGGGTCGAGCAGTACTTC
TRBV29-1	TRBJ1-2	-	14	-	CSVEEGGGRYGYTF	TGCAGCGTTGAAGAAGGCGGGGGCAGGTATGGCTACACCTTC
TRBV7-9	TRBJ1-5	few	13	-	CASSTGLNQPQHF	TGTGCCAGCAGCACGGGACTCAATCAGCCCCAGCATTTT
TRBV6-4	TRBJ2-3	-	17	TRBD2	CASSPLAGGLSTDTQYF	TGTGCCAGCAGCCCACTAGCGGGAGGGCTGAGCACAGATACGCAGTATTTT
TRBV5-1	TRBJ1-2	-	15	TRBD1	CASSLDRRGNYGYTF	TGCGCCAGCAGCTTGGACCGCAGGGGGAACTATGGCTACACCTTC
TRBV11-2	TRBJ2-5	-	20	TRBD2	CASSLEWAGLAGGPGETQYF	TGTGCCAGCAGCTTAGAATGGGCAGGACTAGCGGGAGGGCCCGGGGAGACCCAGTACTTC
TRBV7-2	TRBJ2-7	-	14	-	CASSSRDSSYEQYF	TGTGCCAGCAGCTCCCGGGACTCCTCCTACGAGCAGTACTTC
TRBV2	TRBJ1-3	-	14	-	CASSVIFSGNTIYF	TGTGCCAGCAGTGTAATTTTTTCTGGAAACACCATATATTTT
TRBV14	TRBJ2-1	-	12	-	CASSQGGHEQFF	TGTGCCAGCAGCCAAGGGGGCCATGAGCAGTTCTTC
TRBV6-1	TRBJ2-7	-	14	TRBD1	CASSQGDPPPEQYF	TGTGCCAGCAGCCAGGGGGATCCCCCCCCCGAGCAGTACTTC
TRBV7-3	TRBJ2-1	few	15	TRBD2	CASSPEREGRNEQFF	TGTGCCAGCAGCCCAGAGCGGGAGGGCCGGAATGAGCAGTTCTTC
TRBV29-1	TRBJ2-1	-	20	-	CSATSGWSSGTAASDNEQFF	TGCAGCGCCACCTCAGGGTGGAGTAGCGGGACAGCGGCAAGCGACAATGAGCAGTTCTTC
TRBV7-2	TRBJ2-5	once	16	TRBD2	CASSLAGPPAGETQYF	TGTGCCAGCAGCTTAGCCGGTCCCCCAGCGGGGGAGACCCAGTACTTC
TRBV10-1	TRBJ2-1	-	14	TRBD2	CASSRTSGFNEQFF	TGCGCCAGCAGTCGGACTAGCGGGTTTAACGAGCAGTTCTTC
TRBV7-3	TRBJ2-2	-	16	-	CASSWRGYPNTGELFF	TGTGCCAGCAGCTGGAGGGGTTACCCGAACACCGGGGAGCTGTTTTTT
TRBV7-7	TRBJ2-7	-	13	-	CASSWHSSYEQYF	TGTGCTAGCAGCTGGCACAGCTCCTACGAGCAGTACTTC